The clone carrying this TCR beta chain is a singleton in its sample. The antigen remains undetermined. The PCR used 60 Vbeta and 13 Jbeta primers. Original processing methods: Roughly 80 million unique TCR beta chains, 10 million to 14 million shared, were counted in a later analysis. Generated by immunoSEQ multiplex PCR, the TCRdb table keeps only in-frame clones and is missing some. V and J calls and clone size are those listed in that table; D and trimming were worked out from the DNA. Of approximately 97,000 clones detected, 79% appear once; the ten largest clones hold more than 2.5%. V lost 1 base to trimming and J lost 5 bases; unmatched junction nucleotides: 4. The CDR3 runs to 16 residues. CDR1 and CDR2 (germline): LGHNA, YNFKEQ. This sample is part of a study of cytomegalovirus exposure and HLA in healthy donors. General observations from the study: TCR beta sequences reportedly predicted the HLA-A and HLA-B alleles of most subjects accurately. TCR beta chains associated with HLA were, in a later analysis, more clonally expanded than equally common others. Cytomegalovirus association was assigned to about 150 TCR beta chains.

Sequenced material: PBMCs. This chain joins TRBV4-2 and TRBJ2-1; 11 bases fit TRBD2. This TCR was sampled from a male donor in good health and CMV-seropositive. CDR3 in amino acids: CASSQVAGGPNNEQFF. The DNA for the CDR3 is TGTGCCAGCAGCCAAGTAGCGGGGGGGCCTAACAATGAGCAGTTCTTC.